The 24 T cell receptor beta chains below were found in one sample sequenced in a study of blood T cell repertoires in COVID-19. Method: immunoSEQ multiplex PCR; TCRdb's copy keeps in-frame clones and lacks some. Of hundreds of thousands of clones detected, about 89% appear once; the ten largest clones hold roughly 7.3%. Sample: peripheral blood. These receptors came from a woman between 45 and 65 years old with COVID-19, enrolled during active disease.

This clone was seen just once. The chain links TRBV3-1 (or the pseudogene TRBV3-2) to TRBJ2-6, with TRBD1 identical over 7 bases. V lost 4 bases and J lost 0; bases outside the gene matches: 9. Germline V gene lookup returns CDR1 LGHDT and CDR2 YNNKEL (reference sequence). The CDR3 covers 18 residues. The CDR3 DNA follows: TGTGCCAGCAGCCGACTCGGGGACAGCACCTCTGGGGCCAACGTCCTGACTTTC. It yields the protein CASSRLGDSTSGANVLTF.

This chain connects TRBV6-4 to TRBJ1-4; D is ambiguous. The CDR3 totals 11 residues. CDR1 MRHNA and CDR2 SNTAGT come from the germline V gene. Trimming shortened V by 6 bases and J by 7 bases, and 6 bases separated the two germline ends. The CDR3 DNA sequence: TGTGCCAGCAGCACTGGTGAAAAACTGTTTTTT. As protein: CASSTGEKLFF.

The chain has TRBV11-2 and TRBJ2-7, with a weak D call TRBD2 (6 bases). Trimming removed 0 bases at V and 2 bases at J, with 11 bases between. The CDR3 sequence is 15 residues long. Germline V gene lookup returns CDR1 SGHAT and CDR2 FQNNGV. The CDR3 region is CASSLDPGVTYEQYF. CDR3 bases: TGTGCCAGCAGCTTAGATCCGGGAGTAACCTACGAGCAGTACTTC.

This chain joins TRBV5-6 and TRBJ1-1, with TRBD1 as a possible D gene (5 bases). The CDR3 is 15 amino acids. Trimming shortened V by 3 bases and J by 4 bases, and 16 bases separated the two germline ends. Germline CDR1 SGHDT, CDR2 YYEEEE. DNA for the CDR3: TGTGCCAGCAGCTCCCGAAGACAGAGTTCCACTGAAGCTTTCTTT. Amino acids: CASSSRRQSSTEAFF.

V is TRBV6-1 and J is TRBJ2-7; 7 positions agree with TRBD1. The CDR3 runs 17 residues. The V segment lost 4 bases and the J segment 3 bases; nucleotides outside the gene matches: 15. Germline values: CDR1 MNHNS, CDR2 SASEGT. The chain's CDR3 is CASSVRYPDRSFYEQYF. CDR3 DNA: TGTGCCAGCAGTGTGAGGTACCCGGACAGGAGCTTCTACGAGCAGTACTTC.

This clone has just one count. The CDR3 nucleotides are TGCAGTGCTAGAGCCGTTGAAGCTTTCTTT. Its protein product is CSARAVEAFF. The chain carries TRBV20-1 and TRBJ1-1, with D hard to call. CDR1 DFQATT and CDR2 SNEGSKA come from the germline V gene (reference sequence). With 1 base removed from V and 7 bases from J, the gap between germline ends came to 4 bases. The CDR3 extends over 10 amino acids.

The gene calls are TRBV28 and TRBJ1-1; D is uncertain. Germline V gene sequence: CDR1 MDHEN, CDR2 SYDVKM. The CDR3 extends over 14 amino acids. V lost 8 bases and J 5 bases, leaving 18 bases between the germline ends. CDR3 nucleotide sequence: TGTGCCAGCCTTTACCCCGGAAGAGGGACTGAAGCTTTCTTT. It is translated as CASLYPGRGTEAFF. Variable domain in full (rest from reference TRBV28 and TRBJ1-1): DVKVTQSSRYLVKRTGEKVFLECVQDMDHENMFWYRQDPGLGLRLIYFSYDVKMKEKGDIPEGYSVSREKKERFSLILESASTNQTSMYLCASLYPGRGTEAFFGQGTRLTVV.

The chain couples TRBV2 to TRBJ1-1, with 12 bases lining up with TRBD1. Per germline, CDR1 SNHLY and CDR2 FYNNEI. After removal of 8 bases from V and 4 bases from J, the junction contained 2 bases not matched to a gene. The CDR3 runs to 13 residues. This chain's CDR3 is CASSGQGATEAFF. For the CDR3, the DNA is TGTGCCAGCTCGGGACAGGGGGCCACTGAAGCTTTCTTT.

The CDR3, as DNA: TGTGCCACTGCCGGGACAGGGTCCAACAATGAGCAGTTCTTC. It yields the protein CATAGTGSNNEQFF. V is TRBV24-1 and J is TRBJ2-1, with TRBD1 matching over 9 bases. The germline gives CDR1 KGHDR, CDR2 SFDVKD. With 10 bases clipped from V and 5 bases from J, the junction kept 8 bases outside the gene matches. The CDR3 has 14 residues.

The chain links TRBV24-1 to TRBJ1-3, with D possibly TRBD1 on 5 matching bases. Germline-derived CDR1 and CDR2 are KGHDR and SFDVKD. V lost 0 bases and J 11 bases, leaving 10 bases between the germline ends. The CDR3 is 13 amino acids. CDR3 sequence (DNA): TGTGCCACCAGTGATTTGGCGGGGGACGCCATATATTTT. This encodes CATSDLAGDAIYF.

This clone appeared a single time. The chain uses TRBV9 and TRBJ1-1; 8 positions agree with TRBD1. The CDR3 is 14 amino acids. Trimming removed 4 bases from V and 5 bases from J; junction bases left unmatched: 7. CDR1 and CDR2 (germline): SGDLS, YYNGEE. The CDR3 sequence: CASSKTGVATEAFF. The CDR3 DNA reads TGTGCCAGCAGCAAGACAGGGGTTGCAACTGAAGCTTTCTTT.

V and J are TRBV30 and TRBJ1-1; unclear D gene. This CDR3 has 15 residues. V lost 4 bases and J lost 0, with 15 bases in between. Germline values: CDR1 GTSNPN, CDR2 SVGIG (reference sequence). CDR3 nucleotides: TGTGCCTGGAAGGCGGGGAGTTACATGAACACTGAAGCTTTCTTT. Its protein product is CAWKAGSYMNTEAFF.

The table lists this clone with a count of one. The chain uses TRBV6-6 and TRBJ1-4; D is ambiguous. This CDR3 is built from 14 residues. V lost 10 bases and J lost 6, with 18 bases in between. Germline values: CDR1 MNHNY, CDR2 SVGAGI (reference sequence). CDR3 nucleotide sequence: TGTGCCACCCCGTACAGTGAAGGTGATGAAAAACTGTTTTTT. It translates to CATPYSEGDEKLFF.

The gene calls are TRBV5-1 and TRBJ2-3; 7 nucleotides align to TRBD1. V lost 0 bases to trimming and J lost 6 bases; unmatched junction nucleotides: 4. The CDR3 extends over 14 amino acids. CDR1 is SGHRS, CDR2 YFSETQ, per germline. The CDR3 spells CASSLEGALDTQYF. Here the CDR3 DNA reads TGCGCCAGCAGCTTGGAGGGGGCGTTGGATACGCAGTATTTT.

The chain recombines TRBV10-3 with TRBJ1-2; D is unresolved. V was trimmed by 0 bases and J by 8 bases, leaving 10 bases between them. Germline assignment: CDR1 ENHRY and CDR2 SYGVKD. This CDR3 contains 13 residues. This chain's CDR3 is CAISESVLRGYTF. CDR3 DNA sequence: TGTGCCATCAGTGAGTCGGTCTTGAGAGGCTACACCTTC.

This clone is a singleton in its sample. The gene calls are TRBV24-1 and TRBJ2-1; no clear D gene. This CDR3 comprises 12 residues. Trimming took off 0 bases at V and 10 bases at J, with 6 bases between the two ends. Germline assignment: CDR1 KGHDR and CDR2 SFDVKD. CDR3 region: CATSDLAAEQFF. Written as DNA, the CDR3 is TGTGCCACCAGTGATTTGGCGGCAGAGCAGTTCTTC.

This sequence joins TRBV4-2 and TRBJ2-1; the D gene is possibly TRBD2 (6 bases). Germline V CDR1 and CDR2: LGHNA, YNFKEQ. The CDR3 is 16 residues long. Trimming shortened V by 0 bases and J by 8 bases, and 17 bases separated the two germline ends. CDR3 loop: CASSQDFGGRGDEQFF. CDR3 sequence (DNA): TGTGCCAGCAGCCAAGATTTCGGGGGTCGTGGCGATGAGCAGTTCTTC.

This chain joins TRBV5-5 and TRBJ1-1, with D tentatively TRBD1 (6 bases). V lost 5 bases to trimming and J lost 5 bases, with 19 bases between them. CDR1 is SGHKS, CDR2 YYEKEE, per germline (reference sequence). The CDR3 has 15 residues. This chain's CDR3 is CASRSGRAGDTEAFF. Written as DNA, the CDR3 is TGTGCCAGCAGGTCGGGGCGGGCAGGGGATACTGAAGCTTTCTTT.

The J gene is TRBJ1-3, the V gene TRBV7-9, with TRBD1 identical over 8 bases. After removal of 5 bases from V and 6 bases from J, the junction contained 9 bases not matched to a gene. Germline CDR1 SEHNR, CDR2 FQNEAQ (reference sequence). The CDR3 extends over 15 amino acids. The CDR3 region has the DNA TGTGCCAGCAGCCACCCCGACAGGGGTGAAAACACCATATATTTT. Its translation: CASSHPDRGENTIYF.

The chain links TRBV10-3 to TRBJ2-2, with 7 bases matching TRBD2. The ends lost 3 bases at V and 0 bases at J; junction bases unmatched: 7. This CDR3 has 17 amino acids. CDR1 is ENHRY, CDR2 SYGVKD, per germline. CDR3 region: CAISEVGGGANTGELFF. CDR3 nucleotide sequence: TGTGCCATCAGTGAAGTAGGTGGGGGGGCGAACACCGGGGAGCTGTTTTTT.

CDR3 nucleotide sequence: TGTGCCAGCAGCTTAGAAGGGAGCGGGGAGCTGTTTTTT. Translation: CASSLEGSGELFF. The chain couples TRBV11-2 to TRBJ2-2, with D maybe TRBD2 (5 bases). Germline CDR1 is SGHAT and CDR2 is FQNNGV. V lost 0 bases and J lost 7, with 6 bases in between. The CDR3 covers 13 residues. Full variable domain (outside the CDR3, taken from reference TRBV11-2 and TRBJ2-2): EAGVAQSPRYKIIEKRQSVAFWCNPISGHATLYWYQQILGQGPKLLIQFQNNGVVDDSQLPKDRFSAERLKGVDSTLKIQPAKLEDSAVYLCASSLEGSGELFFGEGSRLTVL.

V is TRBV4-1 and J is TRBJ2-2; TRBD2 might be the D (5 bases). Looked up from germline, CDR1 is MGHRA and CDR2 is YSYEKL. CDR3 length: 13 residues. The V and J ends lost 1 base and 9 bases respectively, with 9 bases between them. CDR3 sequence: CASSQGRHRELFF. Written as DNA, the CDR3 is TGCGCCAGCAGCCAAGGGAGGCACCGGGAGCTGTTTTTT.

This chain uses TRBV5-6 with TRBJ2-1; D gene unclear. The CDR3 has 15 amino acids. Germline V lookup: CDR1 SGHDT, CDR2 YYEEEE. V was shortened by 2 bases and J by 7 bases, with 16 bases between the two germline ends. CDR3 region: CASSFTLSISNEQFF. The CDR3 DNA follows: TGTGCCAGCAGCTTCACTCTCTCGATATCGAATGAGCAGTTCTTC. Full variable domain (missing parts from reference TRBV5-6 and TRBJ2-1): DAGVTQSPTHLIKTRGQQVTLRCSPKSGHDTVSWYQQALGQGPQFIFQYYEEEERQRGNFPDRFSGHQFPNYSSELNVNALLLGDSALYLCASSFTLSISNEQFFGPGTRLTVL.

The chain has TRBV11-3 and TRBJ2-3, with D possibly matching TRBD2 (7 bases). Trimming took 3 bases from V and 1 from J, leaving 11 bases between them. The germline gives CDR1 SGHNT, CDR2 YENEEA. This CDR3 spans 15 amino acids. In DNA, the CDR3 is TGTGCCAGCAGCTTTGGGGGGGGCGGCACAGATACGCAGTATTTT. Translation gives CASSFGGGGTDTQYF.